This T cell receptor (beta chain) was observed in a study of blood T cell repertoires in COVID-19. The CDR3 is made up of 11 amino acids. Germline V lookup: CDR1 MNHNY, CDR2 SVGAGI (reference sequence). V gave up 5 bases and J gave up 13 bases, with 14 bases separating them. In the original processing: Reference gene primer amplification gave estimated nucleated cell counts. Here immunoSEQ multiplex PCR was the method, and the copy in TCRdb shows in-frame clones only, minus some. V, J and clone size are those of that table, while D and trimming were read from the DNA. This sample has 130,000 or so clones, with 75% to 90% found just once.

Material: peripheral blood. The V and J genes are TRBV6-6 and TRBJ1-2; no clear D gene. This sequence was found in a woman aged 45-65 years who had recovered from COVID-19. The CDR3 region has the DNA TGTGCCAGCAGTACCCGGGGAGGGCGCACCTTC. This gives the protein CASSTRGGRTF.